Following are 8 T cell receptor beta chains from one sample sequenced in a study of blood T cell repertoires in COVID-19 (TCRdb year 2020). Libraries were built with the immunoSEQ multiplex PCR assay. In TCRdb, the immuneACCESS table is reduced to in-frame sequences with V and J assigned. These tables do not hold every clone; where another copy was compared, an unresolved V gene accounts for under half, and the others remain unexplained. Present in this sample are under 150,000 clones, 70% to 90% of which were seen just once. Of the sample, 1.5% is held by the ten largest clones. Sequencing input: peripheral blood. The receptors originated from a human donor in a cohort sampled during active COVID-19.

CDR3 region: CASSMGSSYNEQFF. As DNA, the CDR3 is TGTGCCAGTAGTATGGGGAGCTCCTACAATGAGCAGTTCTTC. The chain is built from TRBV19 and TRBJ2-1; tentative D call: TRBD2 (5 bases). Germline V gene data show CDR1 as LNHDA and CDR2 as SQIVND (reference sequence). Trimming removed 3 bases from V and 0 bases from J, with 6 bases in between. The length of the CDR3 is 14 residues. The full variable domain, rest sourced from reference TRBV19 and TRBJ2-1, is DGGITQSPKYLFRKEGQNVTLSCEQNLNHDAMYWYRQDPGQGLRLIYYSQIVNDFQKGDIAEGYSVSREKKESFPLTVTSAQKNPTAFYLCASSMGSSYNEQFFGPGTRLTVL.

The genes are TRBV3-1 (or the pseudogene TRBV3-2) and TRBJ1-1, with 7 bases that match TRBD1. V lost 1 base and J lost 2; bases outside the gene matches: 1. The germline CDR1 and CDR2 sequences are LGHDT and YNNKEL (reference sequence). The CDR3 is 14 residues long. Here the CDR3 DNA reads TGTGCCAGCAGCCAAGGGGACAGCAACACTGAAGCTTTCTTT. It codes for CASSQGDSNTEAFF.

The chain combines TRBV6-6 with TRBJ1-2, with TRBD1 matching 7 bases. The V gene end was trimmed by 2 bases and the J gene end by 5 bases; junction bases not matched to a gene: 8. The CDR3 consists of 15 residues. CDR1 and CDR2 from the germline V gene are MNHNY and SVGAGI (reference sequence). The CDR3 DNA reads TGTGCCAGCAGTTACCGGGCCAGGGGGGAGTATGGCTACACCTTC. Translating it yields CASSYRARGEYGYTF.

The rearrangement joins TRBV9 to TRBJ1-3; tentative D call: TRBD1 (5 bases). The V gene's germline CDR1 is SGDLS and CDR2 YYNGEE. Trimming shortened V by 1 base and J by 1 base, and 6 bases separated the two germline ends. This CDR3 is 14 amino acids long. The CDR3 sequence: CASSVSGSGNTIYF. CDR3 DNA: TGTGCCAGCAGCGTATCAGGGTCTGGAAACACCATATATTTT.

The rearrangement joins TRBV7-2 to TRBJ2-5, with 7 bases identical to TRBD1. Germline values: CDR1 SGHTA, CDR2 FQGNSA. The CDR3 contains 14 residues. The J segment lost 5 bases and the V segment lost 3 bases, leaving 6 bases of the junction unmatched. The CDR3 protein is CASSLTGSGETQYF. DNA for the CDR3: TGTGCCAGCAGCTTGACAGGGTCAGGGGAGACCCAGTACTTC.

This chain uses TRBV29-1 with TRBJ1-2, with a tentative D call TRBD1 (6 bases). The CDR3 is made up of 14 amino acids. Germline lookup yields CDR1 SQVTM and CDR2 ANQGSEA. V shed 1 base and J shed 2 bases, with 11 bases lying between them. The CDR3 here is CSVEGGGRNYGYTF. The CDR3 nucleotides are TGCAGCGTTGAAGGAGGGGGACGGAACTATGGCTACACCTTC.

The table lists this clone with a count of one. CDR3 in amino acids: CASSPSFTSLYGYTF. The CDR3 bases are TGTGCCAGCAGCCCTTCTTTTACTAGCCTCTATGGCTACACCTTC. The rearrangement links TRBV5-4 to TRBJ1-2; no reliable D call. Trimming took 4 bases from V and 4 from J, leaving 17 bases between them. Germline CDR1 and CDR2: SGHNT and YYREEE (reference sequence). The CDR3 has 15 residues.

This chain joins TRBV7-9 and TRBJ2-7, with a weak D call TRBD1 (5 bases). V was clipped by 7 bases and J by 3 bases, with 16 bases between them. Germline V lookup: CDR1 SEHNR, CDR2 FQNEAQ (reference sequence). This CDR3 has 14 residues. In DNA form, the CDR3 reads TGTGCCAGCACTGAATCAGGGTTTTACTACGAGCAGTACTTC. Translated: CASTESGFYYEQYF.